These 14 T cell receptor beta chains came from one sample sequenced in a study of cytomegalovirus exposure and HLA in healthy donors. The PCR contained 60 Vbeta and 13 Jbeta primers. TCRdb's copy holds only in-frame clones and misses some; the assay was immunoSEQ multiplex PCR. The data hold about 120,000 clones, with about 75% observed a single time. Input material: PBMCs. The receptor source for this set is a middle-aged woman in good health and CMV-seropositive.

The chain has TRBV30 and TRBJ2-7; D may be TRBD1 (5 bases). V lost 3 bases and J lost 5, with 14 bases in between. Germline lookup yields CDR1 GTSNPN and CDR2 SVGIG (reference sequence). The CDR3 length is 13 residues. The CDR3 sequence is CAWRGSGWDEQYF. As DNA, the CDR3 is TGTGCCTGGAGAGGTTCAGGGTGGGACGAGCAGTACTTC.

The CDR3, as DNA: TGTGCCAGTAGTAGCCCCAGGACAGGGAGAGATCAGCCCCAGCATTTT. This gives the protein CASSSPRTGRDQPQHF. The chain employs TRBV19 and TRBJ1-5, with 8 bases that match TRBD1. This CDR3 comprises 16 residues. Germline CDR1 LNHDA, CDR2 SQIVND (reference sequence). V lost 4 bases, J lost 5 bases, and 10 bases stayed unmatched.

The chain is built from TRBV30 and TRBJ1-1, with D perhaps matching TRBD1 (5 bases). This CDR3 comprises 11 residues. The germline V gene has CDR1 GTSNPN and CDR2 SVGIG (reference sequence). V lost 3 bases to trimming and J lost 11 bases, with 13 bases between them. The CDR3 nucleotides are TGTGCCTGGAGGGGGGGTTTGGAGGCTTTCTTT. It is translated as CAWRGGLEAFF.

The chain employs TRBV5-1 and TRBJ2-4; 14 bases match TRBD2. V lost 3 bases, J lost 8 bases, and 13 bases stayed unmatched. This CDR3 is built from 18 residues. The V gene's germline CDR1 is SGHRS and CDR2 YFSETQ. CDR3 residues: CASSWGTSGGPLEDIQYF. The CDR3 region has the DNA TGCGCCAGCAGCTGGGGGACTAGCGGGGGACCCCTGGAGGACATTCAGTACTTC.

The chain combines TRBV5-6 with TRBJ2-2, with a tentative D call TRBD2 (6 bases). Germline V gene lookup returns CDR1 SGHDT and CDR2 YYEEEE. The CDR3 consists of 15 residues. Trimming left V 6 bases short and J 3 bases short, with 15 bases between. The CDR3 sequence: CASTARGTYTGELFF. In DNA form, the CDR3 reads TGTGCCAGCACCGCGCGCGGGACGTACACCGGGGAGCTGTTTTTT.

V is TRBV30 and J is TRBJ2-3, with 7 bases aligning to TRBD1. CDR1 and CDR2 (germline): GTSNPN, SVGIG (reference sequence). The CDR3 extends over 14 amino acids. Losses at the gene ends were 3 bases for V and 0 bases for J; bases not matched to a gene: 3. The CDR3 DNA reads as TGTGCCTGGAGAAGGGGGCTCAGCACAGATACGCAGTATTTT. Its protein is CAWRRGLSTDTQYF. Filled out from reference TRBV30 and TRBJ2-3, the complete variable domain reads SQTIHQWPATLVQPVGSPLSLECTVEGTSNPNLYWYRQAAGRGLQLLFYSVGIGQISSEVPQNLSASRPQDRQFILSSKKLLLSDSGFYLCAWRRGLSTDTQYFGPGTRLTVL.

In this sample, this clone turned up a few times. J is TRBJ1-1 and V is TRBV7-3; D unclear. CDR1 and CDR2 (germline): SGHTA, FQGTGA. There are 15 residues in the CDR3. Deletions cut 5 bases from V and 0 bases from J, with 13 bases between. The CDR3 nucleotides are TGTGCCAGCAGCCCTTCGGGTAGCATGAACACTGAAGCTTTCTTT. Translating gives CASSPSGSMNTEAFF.

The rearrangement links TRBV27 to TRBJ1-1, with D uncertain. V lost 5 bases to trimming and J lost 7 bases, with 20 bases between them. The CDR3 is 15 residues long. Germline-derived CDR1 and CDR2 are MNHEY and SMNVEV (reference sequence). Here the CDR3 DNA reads TGTGCCAGCAGTATGGACTCCGGGGTAGTAGTTGAAGCTTTCTTT. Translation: CASSMDSGVVVEAFF.

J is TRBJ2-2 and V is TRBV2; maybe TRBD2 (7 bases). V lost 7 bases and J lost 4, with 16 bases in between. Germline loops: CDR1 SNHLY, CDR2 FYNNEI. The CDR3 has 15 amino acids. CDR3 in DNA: TGTGCCAGCACCGACCGAGGGGGGGGCACCGGGGAGCTGTTTTTT. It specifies CASTDRGGGTGELFF. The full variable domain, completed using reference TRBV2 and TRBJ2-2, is EPEVTQTPSHQVTQMGQEVILRCVPISNHLYFYWYRQILGQKVEFLVSFYNNEISEKSEIFDDQFSVERPDGSNFTLKIRSTKLEDSAMYFCASTDRGGGTGELFFGEGSRLTVL.

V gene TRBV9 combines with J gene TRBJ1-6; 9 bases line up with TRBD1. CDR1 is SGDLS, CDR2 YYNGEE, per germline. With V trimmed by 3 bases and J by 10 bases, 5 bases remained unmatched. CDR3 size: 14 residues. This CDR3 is CASSETGGRSPLHF. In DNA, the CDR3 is TGTGCCAGCAGCGAAACAGGGGGCCGGTCACCCCTCCACTTT.

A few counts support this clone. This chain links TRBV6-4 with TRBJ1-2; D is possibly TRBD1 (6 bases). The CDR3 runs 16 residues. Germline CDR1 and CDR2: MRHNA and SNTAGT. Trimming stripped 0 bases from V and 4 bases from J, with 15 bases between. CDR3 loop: CASSDSPTGLGYGYTF. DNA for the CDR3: TGTGCCAGCAGTGACTCGCCTACAGGGTTGGGCTATGGCTACACCTTC.

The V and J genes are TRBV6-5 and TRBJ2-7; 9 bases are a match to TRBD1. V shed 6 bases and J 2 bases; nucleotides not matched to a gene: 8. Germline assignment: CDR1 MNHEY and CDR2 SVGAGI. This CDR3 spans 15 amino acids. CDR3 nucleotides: TGTGCCAGCAGGGAGAGGACAGGGGTAACCTACGAGCAGTACTTC. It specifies CASRERTGVTYEQYF.

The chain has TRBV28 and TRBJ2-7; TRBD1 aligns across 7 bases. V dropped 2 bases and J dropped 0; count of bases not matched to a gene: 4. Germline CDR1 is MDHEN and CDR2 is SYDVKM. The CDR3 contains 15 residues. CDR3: CASSLEQGPSYEQYF. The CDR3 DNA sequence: TGTGCCAGCAGTTTAGAACAGGGGCCCTCCTACGAGCAGTACTTC.

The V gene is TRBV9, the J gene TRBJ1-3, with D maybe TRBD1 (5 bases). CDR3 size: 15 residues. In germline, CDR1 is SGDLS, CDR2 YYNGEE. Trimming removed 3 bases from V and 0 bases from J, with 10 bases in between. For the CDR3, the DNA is TGTGCCAGCAGCGGTACAGGTAGCTCTGGAAACACCATATATTTT. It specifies CASSGTGSSGNTIYF.